This T cell receptor (beta chain) was obtained from a study of T cells after yellow fever vaccination. This clonotype has a handful of counts. The study made its TCR cDNA through 5'RACE template switching. That step introduced a universal primer site along with UMIs. TCRdb ran MiXCR on the 5' RACE reads and lists one entry per CDR3 protein. This table holds around 200,000 distinct CDR3 sequences, approximately 11% found once. Source: CD8+ T cells sorted from PBMCs, taken 15 days after the yellow fever booster vaccination. This receptor was taken from a man between 18 and 29 years old who received the YFV17D yellow fever vaccine.

In DNA form, the CDR3 reads TGTGCCAGCAGTTCCTTAGCAGGCGGTCGCGATGAGCAGTTCTTC. Encoded protein: CASSSLAGGRDEQFF. This chain links TRBV7-9 with TRBJ2-1, with unresolved D. The CDR3 is 15 amino acids. Germline V gene sequence: CDR1 SEHNR, CDR2 FQNEAQ (reference sequence). V lost 6 bases and J 8 bases, leaving 20 bases between the germline ends.